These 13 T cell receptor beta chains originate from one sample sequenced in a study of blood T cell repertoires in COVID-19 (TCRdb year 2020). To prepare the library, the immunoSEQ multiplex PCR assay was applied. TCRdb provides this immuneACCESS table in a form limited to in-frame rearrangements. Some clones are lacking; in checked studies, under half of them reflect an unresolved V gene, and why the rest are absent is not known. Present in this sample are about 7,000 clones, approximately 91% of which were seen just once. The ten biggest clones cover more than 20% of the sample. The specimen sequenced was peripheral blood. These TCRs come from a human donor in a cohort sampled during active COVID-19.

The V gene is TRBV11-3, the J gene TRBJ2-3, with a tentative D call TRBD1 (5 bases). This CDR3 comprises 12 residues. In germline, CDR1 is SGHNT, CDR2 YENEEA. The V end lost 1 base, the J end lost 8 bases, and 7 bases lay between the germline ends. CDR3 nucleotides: TGTGCCAGCAGCTTAGGACAGCCTACGCAGTATTTT. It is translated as CASSLGQPTQYF.

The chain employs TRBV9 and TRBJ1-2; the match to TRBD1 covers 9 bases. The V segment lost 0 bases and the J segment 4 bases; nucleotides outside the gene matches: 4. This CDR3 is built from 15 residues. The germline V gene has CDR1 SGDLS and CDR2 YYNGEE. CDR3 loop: CASSVGTGDVYGYTF. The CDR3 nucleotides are TGTGCCAGCAGCGTAGGGACAGGGGATGTCTATGGCTACACCTTC. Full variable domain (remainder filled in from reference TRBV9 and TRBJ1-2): DSGVTQTPKHLITATGQRVTLRCSPRSGDLSVYWYQQSLDQGLQFLIQYYNGEERAKGNILERFSAQQFPDLHSELNLSSLELGDSALYFCASSVGTGDVYGYTFGSGTRLTVV.

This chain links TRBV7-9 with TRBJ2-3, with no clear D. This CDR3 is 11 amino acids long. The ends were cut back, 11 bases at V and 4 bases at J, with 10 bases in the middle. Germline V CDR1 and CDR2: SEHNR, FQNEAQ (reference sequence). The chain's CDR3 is CAAPRADTQYF. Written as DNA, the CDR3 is TGTGCCGCCCCCCGCGCAGATACGCAGTATTTT.

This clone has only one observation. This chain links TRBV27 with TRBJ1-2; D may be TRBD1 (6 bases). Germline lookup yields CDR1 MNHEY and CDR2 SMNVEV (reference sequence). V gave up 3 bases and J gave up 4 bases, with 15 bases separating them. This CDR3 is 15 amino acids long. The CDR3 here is CASSLDYRDGYGYTF. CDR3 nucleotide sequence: TGTGCCAGCAGTTTGGATTACAGGGATGGCTATGGCTACACCTTC.

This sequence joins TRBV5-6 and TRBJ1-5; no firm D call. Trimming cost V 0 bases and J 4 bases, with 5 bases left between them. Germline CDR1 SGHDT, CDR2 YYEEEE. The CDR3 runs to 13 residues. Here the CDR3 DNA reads TGTGCCAGCAGCTTGGGTAGAAATCAGCCCCAGCATTTT. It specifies CASSLGRNQPQHF. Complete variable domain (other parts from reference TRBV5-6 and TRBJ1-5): DAGVTQSPTHLIKTRGQQVTLRCSPKSGHDTVSWYQQALGQGPQFIFQYYEEEERQRGNFPDRFSGHQFPNYSSELNVNALLLGDSALYLCASSLGRNQPQHFGDGTRLSIL.

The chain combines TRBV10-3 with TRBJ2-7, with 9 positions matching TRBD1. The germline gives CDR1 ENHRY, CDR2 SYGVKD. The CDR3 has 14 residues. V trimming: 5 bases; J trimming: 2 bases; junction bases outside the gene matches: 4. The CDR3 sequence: CAISRGTGTYEQYF. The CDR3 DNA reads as TGTGCCATCAGTCGCGGGACAGGGACCTACGAGCAGTACTTC.

CDR3 DNA: TGTGCCAGCAGCCAAGTCAACAGTCCCTCCTACGAGCAGTACTTC. Translating it yields CASSQVNSPSYEQYF. The chain links TRBV3-1 (or the pseudogene TRBV3-2) to TRBJ2-7; no clear D gene. Germline lookup yields CDR1 LGHDT and CDR2 YNNKEL (reference sequence). This CDR3 comprises 15 residues. V shed 1 base and J shed 0 bases, with 10 bases lying between them.

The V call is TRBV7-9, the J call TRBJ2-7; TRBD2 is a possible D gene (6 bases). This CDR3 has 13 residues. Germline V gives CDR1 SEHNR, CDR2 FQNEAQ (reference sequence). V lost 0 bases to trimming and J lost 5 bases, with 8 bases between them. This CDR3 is CASSLAPGDEQYF. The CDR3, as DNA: TGTGCCAGCAGCTTAGCGCCGGGGGACGAGCAGTACTTC.

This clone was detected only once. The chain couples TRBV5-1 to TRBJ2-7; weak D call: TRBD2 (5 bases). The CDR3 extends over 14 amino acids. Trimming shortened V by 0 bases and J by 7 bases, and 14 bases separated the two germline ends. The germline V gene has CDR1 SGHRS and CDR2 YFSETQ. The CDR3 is CASSLGEPRGEQYF. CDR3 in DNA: TGCGCCAGCAGCTTGGGGGAACCTCGGGGAGAGCAGTACTTC.

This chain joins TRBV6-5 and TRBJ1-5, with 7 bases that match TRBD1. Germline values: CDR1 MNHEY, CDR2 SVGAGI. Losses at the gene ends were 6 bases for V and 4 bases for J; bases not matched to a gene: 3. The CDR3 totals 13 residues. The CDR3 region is CASRGTVNQPQHF. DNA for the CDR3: TGTGCCAGCAGGGGGACAGTTAATCAGCCCCAGCATTTT.

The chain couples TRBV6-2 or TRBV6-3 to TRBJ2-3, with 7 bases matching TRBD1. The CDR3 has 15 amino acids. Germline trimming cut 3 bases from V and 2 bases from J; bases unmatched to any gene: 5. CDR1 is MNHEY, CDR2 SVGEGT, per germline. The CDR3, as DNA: TGTGCCAGCAGTTATAGGGGGCAGGACACAGATACGCAGTATTTT. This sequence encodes CASSYRGQDTDTQYF.

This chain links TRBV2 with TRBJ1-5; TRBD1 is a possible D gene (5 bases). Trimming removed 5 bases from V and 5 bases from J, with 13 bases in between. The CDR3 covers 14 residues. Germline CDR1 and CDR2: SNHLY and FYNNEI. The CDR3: CASSQQVGDQPQHF. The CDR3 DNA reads TGTGCCAGCAGTCAACAGGTTGGGGATCAGCCCCAGCATTTT.

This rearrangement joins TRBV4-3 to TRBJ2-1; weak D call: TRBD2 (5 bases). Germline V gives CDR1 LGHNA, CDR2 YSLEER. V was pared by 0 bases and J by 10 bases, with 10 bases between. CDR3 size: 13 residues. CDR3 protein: CASSQELGDEQFF. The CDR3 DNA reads TGCGCCAGCAGCCAAGAACTGGGAGACGAGCAGTTCTTC.